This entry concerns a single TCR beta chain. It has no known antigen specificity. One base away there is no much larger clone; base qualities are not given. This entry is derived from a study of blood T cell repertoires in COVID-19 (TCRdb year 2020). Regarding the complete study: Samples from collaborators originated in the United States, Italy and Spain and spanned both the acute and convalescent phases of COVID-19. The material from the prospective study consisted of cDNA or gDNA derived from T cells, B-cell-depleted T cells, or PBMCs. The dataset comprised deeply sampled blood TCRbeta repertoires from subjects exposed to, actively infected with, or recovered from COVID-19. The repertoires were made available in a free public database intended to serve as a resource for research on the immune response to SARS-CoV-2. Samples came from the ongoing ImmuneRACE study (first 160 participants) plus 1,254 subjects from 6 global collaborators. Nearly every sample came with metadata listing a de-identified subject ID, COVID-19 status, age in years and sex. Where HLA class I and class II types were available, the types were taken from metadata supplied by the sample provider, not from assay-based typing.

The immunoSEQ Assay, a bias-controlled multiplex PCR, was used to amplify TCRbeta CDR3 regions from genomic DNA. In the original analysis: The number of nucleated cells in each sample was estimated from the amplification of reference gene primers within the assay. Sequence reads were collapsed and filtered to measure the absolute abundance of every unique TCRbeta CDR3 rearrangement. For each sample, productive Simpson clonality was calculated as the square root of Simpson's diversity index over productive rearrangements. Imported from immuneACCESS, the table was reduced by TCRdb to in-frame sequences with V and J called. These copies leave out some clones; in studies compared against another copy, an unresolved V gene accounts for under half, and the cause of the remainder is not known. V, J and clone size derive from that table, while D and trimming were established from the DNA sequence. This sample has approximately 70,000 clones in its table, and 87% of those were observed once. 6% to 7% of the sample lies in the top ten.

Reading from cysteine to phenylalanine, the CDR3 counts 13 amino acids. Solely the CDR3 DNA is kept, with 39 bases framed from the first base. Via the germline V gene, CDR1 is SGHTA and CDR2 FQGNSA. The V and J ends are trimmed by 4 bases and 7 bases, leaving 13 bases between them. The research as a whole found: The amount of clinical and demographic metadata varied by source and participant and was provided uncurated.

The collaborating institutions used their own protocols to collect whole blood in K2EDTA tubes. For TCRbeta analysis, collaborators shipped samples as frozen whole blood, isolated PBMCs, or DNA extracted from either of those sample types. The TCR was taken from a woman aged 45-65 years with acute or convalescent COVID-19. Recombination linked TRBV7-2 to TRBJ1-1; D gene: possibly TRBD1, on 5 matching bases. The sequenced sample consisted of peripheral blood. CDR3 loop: CASSYRTPIEAFF. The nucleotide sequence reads TGTGCCAGCAGCTACAGGACACCTATTGAAGCTTTCTTT.